The rows below give T cell receptor beta chains drawn from one sample of a study of T cells in Graves' hyperthyroidism and ophthalmopathy. TCRdb reanalysed the multiplex PCR reads using MiXCR and keeps one entry per CDR3 protein. Here the sample spans 600,000 or so distinct CDR3 sequences, just over 45% being singletons. Sequencing was done on a sample of peripheral blood or thyroid tissue (not recorded which). These receptors originate from a woman aged 18-30 years with Graves' hyperthyroidism. Each CDR3 is given without its conserved first and last residue.

TRBJ2-6 TRBV2 ASRDRGPSGANVLT
TRBJ1-5 TRBV7-2 ASSFEGWSNQPQH
TRBJ1-4 TRBV2 ASSRAGIGDEKLF
TRBJ1-2 TRBV14 ASSRIATGGVGYT
TRBJ1-1 TRBV4-1 ASRPTGDTEAF
TRBJ2-7 TRBV7-2 ASSHSRGYEQY
TRBJ1-6 TRBV2 ASSETGYSPLH
TRBJ1-5 TRBV7-2 ASSRQGFRGNQPQH
TRBJ1-1 TRBV29-1 SVEGVDTEAF
TRBJ2-7 TRBV11-1 ASSSPLALGTSGSNEQY
TRBJ1-2 TRBV20-1 SANPLPTGTNYGYT
TRBJ1-2 TRBV7-8 ASSKTGTGNYGYT
TRBJ1-5 TRBV24-1 ATSRLGNQPQH
TRBJ1-6 TRBV7-2 ASSPTTGYTNSPLH
TRBJ2-5 TRBV7-2 ASSPTGHSEETQY
TRBJ1-1 TRBV24-1 ATVPNGGLRAF
TRBJ1-2 TRBV29-1 SDSPGSRHGYT